This T cell receptor (beta chain) emerged from a study of cytomegalovirus exposure and HLA in healthy donors. Unmatched junction bases numbered 9, after V lost 4 bases and J lost 7 bases. CDR1 is SGHAT, CDR2 FQNNGV, per germline. The CDR3 loop spans 16 amino acids. Both 60 Vbeta primers and 13 Jbeta primers went into the PCR. Assay used: immunoSEQ multiplex PCR; TCRdb lists only in-frame clones, some missing. The table has tens of thousands of clones, 78% seen once. This receptor was obtained from a man aged 40-49 years in good health and CMV-seronegative. Sequences were obtained from PBMCs. This chain links TRBV11-2 with TRBJ1-5; 11 bases map to TRBD1. Written as DNA, the CDR3 is TGTGCCAGCAGCTCAGGGACAGGGGGTGTAGGACAGCCCCAGCATTTT. Protein: CASSSGTGGVGQPQHF. The full variable domain, with the rest looked up from reference TRBV11-2 and TRBJ1-5, is EAGVAQSPRYKIIEKRQSVAFWCNPISGHATLYWYQQILGQGPKLLIQFQNNGVVDDSQLPKDRFSAERLKGVDSTLKIQPAKLEDSAVYLCASSSGTGGVGQPQHFGDGTRLSIL.